The rows below give T cell receptor beta chains drawn from one sample of a study of blood T cell repertoires in COVID-19. Using immunoSEQ multiplex PCR, the repertoire was profiled, and TCRdb retains in-frame clones only, with some absent. The sample lists fewer than 80,000 clones, about four fifths occurring once. Sequencing was done on a sample of peripheral blood. These TCRs come from a human donor in a cohort sampled during active COVID-19. The CDR3 runs from the conserved cysteine through the conserved F or W. The order of the fields is clone size, V gene, J gene, CDR3 length, D gene, CDR3 protein, CDR3 DNA. A D gene is named only where the DNA matches it firmly. The listing skips clone size in some rows; elsewhere it reads once, few, many or a size class.

size: -; V: TRBV18; J: TRBJ2-7; length: 15; D: TRBD1; CDR3: CASSLGTGESYEQYF; DNA: TGTGCCAGCTCACTTGGAACAGGGGAGTCCTACGAGCAGTACTTC
size: -; V: TRBV27; J: TRBJ2-2; length: 14; D: -; CDR3: CASSRAGHTGELFF; DNA: TGTGCCAGTAGTAGGGCAGGGCACACCGGGGAGCTGTTTTTT
size: -; V: TRBV7-3; J: TRBJ2-3; length: 15; D: TRBD1; CDR3: CASSSNRGQGDTQYF; DNA: TGTGCCAGCAGTTCTAACAGGGGGCAGGGAGATACGCAGTATTTT
size: -; V: TRBV2; J: TRBJ2-7; length: 15; D: -; CDR3: CANKINPDSSDEQYF; DNA: TGTGCCAACAAGATCAACCCCGACAGTTCGGACGAGCAGTACTTC
size: -; V: TRBV7-6; J: TRBJ2-1; length: 16; D: TRBD2; CDR3: CASSLFGGRENNEQFF; DNA: TGTGCCAGCAGCTTATTCGGCGGGAGGGAAAACAATGAGCAGTTCTTC
size: -; V: TRBV2; J: TRBJ2-4; length: 19; D: TRBD2; CDR3: CASVARAPRGGLAKNIQYF; DNA: TGTGCCAGCGTAGCTAGGGCCCCACGGGGGGGGCTAGCCAAAAACATTCAGTACTTC
size: -; V: TRBV28; J: TRBJ2-7; length: 14; D: TRBD2; CDR3: CASSLRLAGYEQYF; DNA: TGTGCCAGCAGTTTAAGACTAGCGGGTTACGAGCAGTACTTC
size: -; V: TRBV24-1; J: TRBJ2-2; length: 14; D: -; CDR3: CATGTHASTGELFF; DNA: TGTGCCACTGGGACTCACGCCTCCACCGGGGAGCTGTTTTTT
size: -; V: TRBV12-2; J: TRBJ2-3; length: 20; D: -; CDR3: CASRLARLLAGDQGTDTQYF; DNA: TGTGCAAGTCGCTTAGCAAGGCTACTAGCGGGAGATCAGGGCACAGATACGCAGTATTTT
size: -; V: TRBV4-2; J: TRBJ1-1; length: 14; D: TRBD1; CDR3: CASRLQGVFTEAFF; DNA: TGTGCCAGCAGACTACAGGGGGTGTTCACTGAAGCTTTCTTT
size: -; V: TRBV7-8; J: TRBJ2-7; length: 15; D: TRBD1; CDR3: CASTGHGTGRSEQYF; DNA: TGTGCCAGCACCGGGCACGGGACAGGGAGGTCCGAGCAGTACTTC
size: -; V: TRBV7-8; J: TRBJ2-3; length: 14; D: TRBD2; CDR3: CASRRTSGSDTQYF; DNA: TGTGCCAGCAGGAGGACTAGCGGGAGTGATACGCAGTATTTT
size: -; V: TRBV27; J: TRBJ1-6; length: 14; D: -; CDR3: CASSLGGVGSPLHF; DNA: TGTGCCAGCAGTTTGGGAGGGGTCGGTTCACCCCTCCACTTT
size: -; V: TRBV28; J: TRBJ1-3; length: 15; D: TRBD1; CDR3: CASNRQGAAGNTIYF; DNA: TGTGCCAGCAACCGCCAGGGGGCGGCTGGAAACACCATATATTTT
size: -; V: TRBV5-1; J: TRBJ2-7; length: 15; D: TRBD1; CDR3: CASSVRGRQLDEQYF; DNA: TGCGCCAGCAGCGTCAGGGGGCGCCAACTAGACGAGCAGTACTTC
size: -; V: TRBV2; J: TRBJ2-7; length: 11; D: -; CDR3: CASSTGYEQYF; DNA: TGTGCCAGCAGTACCGGGTACGAGCAGTACTTC
size: few; V: TRBV19; J: TRBJ2-7; length: 14; D: -; CDR3: CASSPGVSLDEQYF; DNA: TGTGCCAGTAGTCCGGGGGTATCCCTTGACGAGCAGTACTTC
size: -; V: TRBV6-6; J: TRBJ2-1; length: 15; D: TRBD2; CDR3: CASRSRTSDYNEQFF; DNA: TGTGCCAGCAGAAGCCGGACTAGCGATTACAATGAGCAGTTCTTC
size: -; V: TRBV3-1/TRBV3-2; J: TRBJ1-1; length: 13; D: TRBD1; CDR3: CASSTQGAGEAFF; DNA: TGTGCCAGCAGCACACAGGGGGCCGGGGAAGCTTTCTTT
size: -; V: TRBV7-2; J: TRBJ2-2; length: 15; D: TRBD2; CDR3: CASSLGTSVGGELFF; DNA: TGTGCCAGCAGCTTAGGGACTAGCGTTGGCGGGGAGCTGTTTTTT
size: -; V: TRBV5-1; J: TRBJ2-7; length: 14; D: TRBD1; CDR3: CASRTTGDSHEQYF; DNA: TGCGCCAGCAGAACGACAGGGGATAGTCACGAGCAGTACTTC
size: -; V: TRBV11-2; J: TRBJ1-1; length: 18; D: -; CDR3: CASSFPRAQRVVNTEAFF; DNA: TGTGCCAGCAGCTTCCCCCGAGCGCAGCGAGTGGTGAACACTGAAGCTTTCTTT
size: -; V: TRBV3-1/TRBV3-2; J: TRBJ2-2; length: 16; D: TRBD1; CDR3: CASSPNRGRGTGELFF; DNA: TGTGCCAGCAGCCCCAACAGGGGGCGCGGCACCGGGGAGCTGTTTTTT
size: -; V: TRBV28; J: TRBJ1-4; length: 13; D: -; CDR3: CASSQLFGGKLFF; DNA: TGTGCCAGCAGTCAACTCTTTGGCGGAAAACTGTTTTTT
size: -; V: TRBV4-3; J: TRBJ2-1; length: 15; D: TRBD2; CDR3: CASSQTSGTHNEQFF; DNA: TGCGCCAGCAGCCAAACTAGCGGGACTCACAATGAGCAGTTCTTC
size: -; V: TRBV18; J: TRBJ1-1; length: 14; D: -; CDR3: CASSPGPKKGEAFF; DNA: TGTGCCAGCTCACCAGGGCCAAAAAAAGGTGAAGCTTTCTTT
size: -; V: TRBV19; J: TRBJ1-2; length: 15; D: -; CDR3: CASSNRATGNYGYTF; DNA: TGTGCCAGTAGTAACAGGGCGACGGGGAACTATGGCTACACCTTC
size: -; V: TRBV6-1; J: TRBJ2-5; length: 15; D: -; CDR3: CASSEAEGRWETQYF; DNA: TGTGCCAGCAGTGAAGCGGAGGGCAGGTGGGAGACCCAGTACTTC
size: -; V: TRBV29-1; J: TRBJ1-2; length: 11; D: -; CDR3: CSVETGNGYTF; DNA: TGCAGCGTTGAAACAGGGAATGGCTACACCTTC
size: once; V: TRBV5-3; J: TRBJ1-1; length: 17; D: TRBD1; CDR3: CARSYAGGMRGNTEAFF; DNA: TGTGCCAGAAGCTACGCAGGGGGTATGCGTGGAAACACTGAAGCTTTCTTT
size: -; V: TRBV3-1/TRBV3-2; J: TRBJ2-7; length: 13; D: -; CDR3: CASSQDSSYEQYF; DNA: TGTGCCAGCAGCCAAGACTCTAGCTACGAGCAGTACTTC
size: once; V: TRBV5-4; J: TRBJ2-6; length: 16; D: -; CDR3: CASSERVRSGANVLTF; DNA: TGTGCCAGCAGCGAGAGGGTCCGCTCTGGGGCCAACGTCCTGACTTTC
size: -; V: TRBV6-5; J: TRBJ2-7; length: 11; D: -; CDR3: CASSRGNEQYF; DNA: TGTGCCAGCAGCAGGGGTAACGAGCAGTACTTC
size: once; V: TRBV6-2/TRBV6-3; J: TRBJ1-1; length: 16; D: TRBD1; CDR3: CASSYSAGGVNTEAFF; DNA: TGTGCCAGCAGTTACTCGGCAGGGGGAGTAAACACTGAAGCTTTCTTT
size: -; V: TRBV4-3; J: TRBJ2-7; length: 14; D: -; CDR3: CASSQARGGGEQYF; DNA: TGCGCCAGCAGCCAAGCCAGGGGAGGGGGCGAGCAGTACTTC
size: once; V: TRBV30; J: TRBJ1-1; length: 18; D: -; CDR3: CAWNRLRTQGSGNTEAFF; DNA: TGTGCCTGGAACCGTCTTAGAACTCAGGGGAGTGGAAACACTGAAGCTTTCTTT
size: -; V: TRBV24-1; J: TRBJ1-1; length: 15; D: -; CDR3: CATSDNREGGTEAFF; DNA: TGTGCCACCAGTGATAACAGGGAAGGCGGCACTGAAGCTTTCTTT
size: few; V: TRBV20-1; J: TRBJ2-1; length: 11; D: -; CDR3: CRPARASEQFF; DNA: TGCAGACCAGCGAGGGCCTCGGAGCAGTTCTTC
size: -; V: TRBV3-1/TRBV3-2; J: TRBJ2-1; length: 16; D: TRBD2; CDR3: CASSQVTGGVGSEQFF; DNA: TGTGCCAGCAGCCAAGTGACGGGAGGAGTTGGCAGTGAGCAGTTCTTC
size: -; V: TRBV30; J: TRBJ1-4; length: 14; D: TRBD1; CDR3: CAWSGDRGYGKLFF; DNA: TGTGCCTGGAGTGGTGACAGGGGGTATGGAAAACTGTTTTTT
size: -; V: TRBV7-9; J: TRBJ2-1; length: 16; D: TRBD2; CDR3: CASSRFSGRRYNEQFF; DNA: TGTGCCAGCAGCCGCTTCAGCGGGAGGAGGTACAATGAGCAGTTCTTC
size: -; V: TRBV3-1/TRBV3-2; J: TRBJ2-1; length: 17; D: TRBD2; CDR3: CASSPPRGGSSYNEQFF; DNA: TGTGCCAGCAGTCCCCCCCGGGGGGGGAGCTCCTACAATGAGCAGTTCTTC